The 22 T cell receptor beta chains listed next were all sequenced from one sample in a study of blood T cell repertoires in COVID-19. Using immunoSEQ multiplex PCR, the repertoire was profiled, and TCRdb retains in-frame clones only, with some absent. The sample includes about 140,000 clones, approximately 90% of them seen just once. Sequenced sample: peripheral blood. The receptors shown here come from a human donor in a cohort sampled during active COVID-19.

The V gene is TRBV6-1, the J gene TRBJ2-2; 9 bases agree with TRBD1. Trimming took 2 bases from V and 15 from J; bases not matched to a gene: 10. The V gene's germline CDR1 is MNHNS and CDR2 SASEGT. The CDR3 covers 14 residues. The CDR3 DNA sequence: TGTGCCAGCAGTGAAAGGATGGGGGGACAGGGCATGTTTTTT. Translated, it gives CASSERMGGQGMFF.

The chain uses TRBV30 and TRBJ2-1, with 7 bases fitting TRBD2. Germline V gene sequence: CDR1 GTSNPN, CDR2 SVGIG (reference sequence). J was trimmed by 10 bases and V by 5 bases; bases with no gene match: 11. The CDR3 has 13 residues. CDR3 bases: TGTGCCTGGGCCCCGGGGGGATACAGGGAGCAGTTCTTC. It encodes CAWAPGGYREQFF.

Turning to this clone: The junction departs from the called germline gene at one end, perhaps through a read error. The chain employs TRBV6-1 and TRBJ1-2; 9 nucleotides line up with TRBD1. Germline assignment: CDR1 MNHNS and CDR2 SASEGT. This CDR3 contains 14 residues. The CDR3 sequence: CASSDPGDRADQNF. CDR3 DNA sequence: TGTGCCAGCAGTGACCCCGGGGACAGGGCGGATCAAAACTTC.

The chain carries TRBV3-1 (or the pseudogene TRBV3-2) and TRBJ1-6, with 10 positions matching TRBD1. Trimming took 8 bases from V and 10 from J; bases not matched to a gene: 17. CDR3 length: 17 residues. The V gene's germline CDR1 is LGHDT and CDR2 YNNKEL (reference sequence). CDR3 sequence reads: CASGAGTGASSGSPLHF. The CDR3 region has the DNA TGTGCCAGCGGAGCCGGGACAGGGGCCTCCTCGGGGTCACCCCTCCACTTT.

This chain connects TRBV7-9 to TRBJ2-3; perhaps TRBD2 as D (6 bases). In germline, CDR1 is SEHNR, CDR2 FQNEAQ (reference sequence). Trimming pared 5 bases from V and 3 bases from J, leaving 15 bases between. The CDR3 runs 15 residues. CDR3 DNA sequence: TGTGCCAGCAGCGCCACAGGACTACCAACAGATACGCAGTATTTT. This codes for CASSATGLPTDTQYF.

This clone was recorded only once. The chain employs TRBV9 and TRBJ2-3, with 7 bases aligning to TRBD1. Trimming cost V 4 bases and J 4 bases; bases outside gene matches: 15. There are 17 residues in the CDR3. The germline gives CDR1 SGDLS, CDR2 YYNGEE. The CDR3 loop is CASSLLDGTARPDTQYF. The CDR3 DNA reads as TGTGCCAGCAGCTTATTAGACGGGACAGCGAGGCCAGATACGCAGTATTTT.

The V call is TRBV3-1 (or the pseudogene TRBV3-2), the J call TRBJ2-3; TRBD2 aligns across 8 bases. The V and J ends lost 4 bases and 6 bases, in that order; junction bases with no gene match: 18. The V gene's germline CDR1 is LGHDT and CDR2 YNNKEL (reference sequence). This CDR3 is built from 18 residues. Written as DNA, the CDR3 is TGTGCCAGCAGCCGGTACCTCCTTAGCGGGACGGGTATCGATACGCAGTATTTT. Residues: CASSRYLLSGTGIDTQYF.

The chain has TRBV30 and TRBJ2-2, with TRBD1 identical over 7 bases. Unmatched junction bases numbered 1, after V lost 2 bases and J lost 4 bases. CDR1 is GTSNPN and CDR2 is SVGIG in the germline V gene (reference sequence). The CDR3 is 13 residues long. The CDR3 DNA follows: TGTGCCTGGAGTACAGGGGCCACCGGGGAGCTGTTTTTT. Amino acid sequence: CAWSTGATGELFF.

The rearrangement uses TRBV3-1 (or the pseudogene TRBV3-2) and TRBJ1-1, with TRBD1 identical over 8 bases. With 1 base clipped from V and 3 bases from J, the junction kept 7 bases outside the gene matches. The CDR3 spans 16 residues. The V gene's germline CDR1 is LGHDT and CDR2 YNNKEL (reference sequence). CDR3 loop: CASSQASDRADTEAFF. The DNA for the CDR3 is TGTGCCAGCAGCCAAGCCTCGGACAGGGCCGACACTGAAGCTTTCTTT.

This chain connects TRBV19 to TRBJ1-2, with a tentative D call TRBD1 (5 bases). Trimming stripped 5 bases from V and 8 bases from J, with 12 bases between. The CDR3 runs to 12 residues. Looked up from germline, CDR1 is LNHDA and CDR2 is SQIVND (reference sequence). CDR3 residues: CASSGGAGGYTF. In nucleotides, the CDR3 is TGTGCCAGTAGTGGCGGGGCTGGGGGCTACACCTTC.

This chain uses TRBV28 with TRBJ1-3; TRBD1 matches 8 bases. The CDR3 totals 16 residues. The junction had 7 bases not matched to a gene; V was cut back by 6 bases and J by 0 bases. Per the germline V gene, CDR1 is MDHEN and CDR2 is SYDVKM. The CDR3 DNA reads as TGTGCCAGCAGGCCCCGGGACAGGTACTCTGGAAACACCATATATTTT. Amino acid sequence: CASRPRDRYSGNTIYF.

A note on this clone: The junction differs from germline at one of its ends, possibly a read error. The V and J genes are TRBV19 and TRBJ1-2; 7 bases are a match to TRBD1. Germline values: CDR1 LNHDA, CDR2 SQIVND (reference sequence). This CDR3 is 13 amino acids long. CDR3 in DNA: TGTGCCAGTAGTCAACGACAGGGAGAAGGGGTGAGGTTC. Translation gives CASSQRQGEGVRF.

The V gene is TRBV5-4, the J gene TRBJ2-5; 8 bases line up with TRBD2. V lost 5 bases to trimming and J lost 4 bases; unmatched junction nucleotides: 10. Germline values: CDR1 SGHNT, CDR2 YYREEE (reference sequence). The CDR3 has 15 amino acids. The CDR3 reads CASRSGRGGIETQYF. CDR3 DNA: TGTGCCAGCAGGTCAGGTCGCGGGGGGATAGAGACCCAGTACTTC.

This chain links TRBV4-1 with TRBJ1-2; no reliable D call. CDR3 size: 15 residues. V was shortened by 0 bases and J by 3 bases, with 11 bases between the two germline ends. Germline CDR1 and CDR2: MGHRA and YSYEKL. CDR3 loop: CASSQDLREDYGYTF. The CDR3 nucleotides read TGCGCCAGCAGCCAAGATCTAAGGGAGGACTATGGCTACACCTTC.

The V call is TRBV19, the J call TRBJ2-1; 8 bases map to TRBD1. This CDR3 contains 13 residues. V was clipped by 4 bases and J by 10 bases; unmatched bases: 6. Germline V gene lookup returns CDR1 LNHDA and CDR2 SQIVND (reference sequence). The CDR3 coding sequence is TGTGCCAGTAGTAGGACAGGGCAGGACGAGCAGTTCTTC. Translated: CASSRTGQDEQFF.

The chain combines TRBV12-3 or TRBV12-4 with TRBJ2-7, with D unresolved. There are 12 residues in the CDR3. V was clipped by 6 bases and J by 4 bases, with 10 bases between them. The CDR3 DNA reads as TGTGCCAGCAGCCCTTCCGCGTACGAGCAGTACTTC. Encoded protein: CASSPSAYEQYF.

The CDR3 region has the DNA TGTGCCAGCAGCCAAGATATTAACCTAGCGGGGACCGGGGAGCTGTTTTTT. Translation gives CASSQDINLAGTGELFF. The chain carries TRBV4-2 and TRBJ2-2, with 9 positions matching TRBD2. Germline loops: CDR1 LGHNA, CDR2 YNFKEQ. After removal of 0 bases from V and 5 bases from J, the junction contained 7 bases not matched to a gene. This CDR3 contains 17 residues.

The V gene is TRBV6-5, the J gene TRBJ1-2; 7 bases are shared with TRBD1. The trim removed 2 bases at V and 1 base at J, leaving 1 base unmatched. The CDR3 runs 14 residues. Germline CDR1 is MNHEY and CDR2 is SVGAGI. CDR3 bases: TGTGCCAGCAGTTACGGACAGGTTAACTATGGCTACACCTTC. Protein sequence: CASSYGQVNYGYTF.

V gene TRBV2 combines with J gene TRBJ2-7; tentatively, D is TRBD2 (6 bases). CDR3 length: 14 amino acids. Germline V gives CDR1 SNHLY, CDR2 FYNNEI. Trimming took off 1 base at V and 4 bases at J, with 11 bases between the two ends. The CDR3: CASSEGPGRYEQYF. The DNA for the CDR3 is TGTGCCAGCAGTGAAGGCCCAGGGAGGTACGAGCAGTACTTC. The whole variable domain, remainder taken from reference TRBV2 and TRBJ2-7, is EPEVTQTPSHQVTQMGQEVILRCVPISNHLYFYWYRQILGQKVEFLVSFYNNEISEKSEIFDDQFSVERPDGSNFTLKIRSTKLEDSAMYFCASSEGPGRYEQYFGPGTRLTVT.

V gene TRBV6-5 combines with J gene TRBJ2-7; D might be TRBD2 (7 bases). The V end was cut by 6 bases, the J end by 7 bases, with 16 bases between. This CDR3 has 13 residues. The germline V gene has CDR1 MNHEY and CDR2 SVGAGI. CDR3 bases: TGTGCCAGCAGGGACCAGGGGCGGGGGGAGCAGTACTTC. It codes for CASRDQGRGEQYF.

The rearrangement uses TRBV13 and TRBJ2-3; TRBD1 might be the D (5 bases). Germline CDR1 and CDR2: PRHDT and FYEKMQ (reference sequence). The CDR3 consists of 14 residues. V was pared by 4 bases and J by 2 bases, with 10 bases between. CDR3 coding DNA: TGTGCCAGCAGCTCGAGACAGTCCACAGATACGCAGTATTTT. Translated: CASSSRQSTDTQYF. Filled out from reference TRBV13 and TRBJ2-3, the complete variable domain reads AAGVIQSPRHLIKEKRETATLKCYPIPRHDTVYWYQQGPGQDPQFLISFYEKMQSDKGSIPDRFSAQQFSDYHSELNMSSLELGDSALYFCASSSRQSTDTQYFGPGTRLTVL.

The chain uses TRBV11-2 and TRBJ2-7; TRBD1 aligns across 12 bases. V gave up 4 bases and J gave up 2 bases; unmatched junction bases: 6. The germline gives CDR1 SGHAT, CDR2 FQNNGV. This CDR3 has 16 amino acids. CDR3 residues: CASSSYRDRGPYEQYF. The CDR3 coding sequence is TGTGCCAGCAGCTCTTACCGGGACAGGGGGCCCTACGAGCAGTACTTC.